The present entry profiles one TCR beta chain with its context. What it binds is unknown. This entry belongs to a study of vaccination effects on CD4 cells after COVID-19. Study in general: A median of 72 days separated the second dose and sampling. Study conclusions and caveats: Early post-infection timepoints were missing from the study, which also had few convalescent patients. Among infection- and vaccine-induced clones, marked clonal contraction occurred late after vaccination.

CDR1 MNHEY and CDR2 SVGAGI come from the germline V gene. The V gene end was trimmed by 5 bases and the J gene end by 2 bases; junction bases not matched to a gene: 3. The CDR3 has 14 amino acids. Assay used: immunoSEQ multiplex PCR; TCRdb lists only in-frame clones, some missing. The sample contains around 30,000 clones, approximately 71% of which appear only once. Sequencing in the ViraFEST assay came after antigen-specific CD4+ T cells had been expanded with viral peptide pools, which were used to stimulate PBMC. CD4+ T cells were isolated after around 9 days of culture. Participants received two doses of either the BNT162b2 or mRNA-1273 vaccine. Each culture well received around 2 million PBMC. These cells were then cultured in IMDM with 9.5 to 10 IU/ml IL-2 and 8.5 to 10 ug/ml peptides.

The chain joins TRBV6-5 to TRBJ1-3, with 7 bases identical to TRBD1. The sample here was CD4+ T cells from PBMCs cultured with HCoV-NL63 spike peptides, taken after COVID-19 vaccination. This TCR was recovered from a human donor who received a COVID-19 vaccine. In nucleotides, the CDR3 is TGTGCCAGCAGTCCAGACAGGGCTGGAAACACCATATATTTT. Its translation is CASSPDRAGNTIYF.